One sample yielded the 10 T cell receptor beta chains listed below, sequenced in a study of T cell changes during pregnancy in multiple sclerosis. Clones were read by immunoSEQ multiplex PCR, and TCRdb kept only the in-frame ones, dropping some. Of some 52,000 clones listed, around nine tenths are singletons. The input for sequencing was CD4+ T cells from peripheral blood mononuclear cells, taken before pregnancy. These receptors originate from a female donor with multiple sclerosis, enrolled in a pregnancy study.

J is TRBJ2-1 and V is TRBV7-9, with D possibly being TRBD1 (6 bases). Germline loops: CDR1 SEHNR, CDR2 FQNEAQ (reference sequence). V was shortened by 5 bases and J by 9 bases, with 20 bases between the two germline ends. CDR3 length: 15 amino acids. This CDR3 reads CASSPPTGSPGEQFF. The CDR3 DNA follows: TGTGCCAGCAGCCCACCGACAGGATCCCCCGGTGAGCAGTTCTTC.

This chain uses TRBV7-8 with TRBJ2-5; D possibly corresponds to TRBD1 (6 bases). Germline-derived CDR1 and CDR2 are SGHVS and FQNEAQ. CDR3 size: 12 residues. V lost 4 bases, J lost 3 bases, and 6 bases lay in between. The CDR3: CASSYREETQYF. The CDR3 nucleotides are TGTGCCAGCAGCTACAGGGAAGAGACCCAGTACTTC.

The V call is TRBV7-9, the J call TRBJ2-7; 15 bases line up with TRBD2. J was trimmed by 2 bases and V by 4 bases; bases with no gene match: 6. Germline V lookup: CDR1 SEHNR, CDR2 FQNEAQ (reference sequence). The CDR3 runs 17 residues. The CDR3 sequence: CASSYPGLAGGTYEQYF. The CDR3 DNA is TGTGCCAGCAGCTACCCGGGACTAGCGGGAGGTACCTACGAGCAGTACTTC. Supplemented by reference TRBV7-9 and TRBJ2-7, the full variable domain reads DTGVSQNPRHKITKRGQNVTFRCDPISEHNRLYWYRQTLGQGPEFLTYFQNEAQLEKSRLLSDRFSAERPKGSFSTLEIQRTEQGDSAMYLCASSYPGLAGGTYEQYFGPGTRLTVT.

The chain employs TRBV6-1 and TRBJ1-1; D might be TRBD1 (6 bases). CDR1 is MNHNS, CDR2 SASEGT, per germline. Trimming pared 3 bases from V and 5 bases from J, leaving 13 bases between. This CDR3 region has 14 residues. CDR3 in amino acids: CASSDYRVRTEAFF. The CDR3 DNA reads TGTGCCAGCAGTGACTACAGGGTCCGAACTGAAGCTTTCTTT.

The chain carries TRBV11-2 and TRBJ2-7; 7 bases are shared with TRBD2. This CDR3 region has 15 residues. Unmatched junction bases numbered 8, after V lost 3 bases and J lost 3 bases. CDR1 and CDR2 (germline): SGHAT, FQNNGV. Here the CDR3 reads CASSFHTGTIYEQYF. CDR3 nucleotides: TGTGCCAGCAGCTTCCATACCGGGACTATCTACGAGCAGTACTTC.

This clone occurred a few times. This chain links TRBV19 with TRBJ1-5; D not certain. The CDR3 has 13 amino acids. Germline-derived CDR1 and CDR2 are LNHDA and SQIVND (reference sequence). Trimming stripped 7 bases from V and 4 bases from J, with 11 bases between. The CDR3 spells CASNWEGNQPQHF. CDR3 DNA sequence: TGTGCCAGTAACTGGGAGGGAAATCAGCCCCAGCATTTT.

The J gene is TRBJ1-2, the V gene TRBV30, with TRBD1 identical over 8 bases. Unmatched junction bases numbered 10, after V lost 0 bases and J lost 4 bases. CDR3 length: 16 residues. The germline V gene encodes CDR1 GTSNPN and CDR2 SVGIG (reference sequence). The CDR3 loop reads CAWSVPWQGAPYGYTF. CDR3 in DNA: TGTGCCTGGAGTGTACCATGGCAGGGGGCGCCCTATGGCTACACCTTC.

The chain joins TRBV18 to TRBJ2-5, with a possible D match to TRBD1 (8 bases). Trimming pared 4 bases from V and 2 bases from J, leaving 23 bases between. Germline loops: CDR1 KGHSH, CDR2 LQKENI. There are 18 residues in the CDR3. CDR3: CASSHRGNTGGGQETQYF. CDR3 bases: TGTGCCAGCTCACACAGGGGGAATACGGGAGGTGGTCAAGAGACCCAGTACTTC.

A remark on this clone: One end of the junction varies from germline; a read error may be responsible. The J gene is TRBJ1-1, the V gene TRBV7-2; D not certain. This CDR3 has 13 amino acids. CDR1 is SGHTA and CDR2 is FQGNSA in the germline V gene. CDR3 amino acids: CASTLSTNTEAFF. DNA of the CDR3: TGTGCCAGCACCTTAAGCACGAACACTGAAGCTTTCTTT. Filled out from reference TRBV7-2 and TRBJ1-1, the complete variable domain reads GAGVSQSPSNKVTEKGKDVELRCDPISGHTALYWYRQSLGQGLEFLIYFQGNSAPDKSGLPSDRFSAERTGGSVSTLTIQRTQQEDSAVYLCASTLSTNTEAFFGQGTRLTVV.

With respect to this clone: The junction shows a germline mismatch at one end, possibly a read error. This rearrangement joins TRBV30 to TRBJ2-7; tentatively, D is TRBD2 (5 bases). CDR3 length: 11 residues. Germline values: CDR1 GTSNPN, CDR2 SVGIG (reference sequence). This CDR3 is CAWRGSYGQYF. DNA for the CDR3: TGTGCCTGGAGGGGGAGCTACGGGCAGTACTTC.